This T cell receptor (beta chain) appears in the sequencing data of a study of cytomegalovirus exposure and HLA in healthy donors. PCR primers comprised 60 Vbeta and 13 Jbeta primers. Data came from immunoSEQ multiplex PCR; TCRdb stores just in-frame clones and leaves some out. The repertoire holds about 180,000 clones, 80% seen once, with 1.3% to 1.5% in the top ten. About this clone itself: Sequence at one end of the junction differs from germline and may be a read error.

The CDR3 consists of 15 residues. Germline V gene lookup returns CDR1 LNHDA and CDR2 SQIVND (reference sequence). The TCR originated in a girl aged 5-17 years in good health and CMV-seropositive. The chain employs TRBV19 and TRBJ2-2; D might be TRBD2 (5 bases). Sequenced sample: PBMCs. The CDR3 loop reads CASNPDGLNAGELFF. CDR3 bases: TGTGCCAGCAACCCCGACGGACTGAACGCCGGGGAGCTGTTTTTT.